The 30 T cell receptor beta chains listed next were all sequenced from one sample in a study of CD8+CD57+ T cells in acquired aplastic anemia. The patients chosen for sequencing had shown expansion of CD8+CD57+ cells (detected by flow cytometry). The TCR beta profiling, which covered VDJ combination and CDR3 sequence, was carried out using genomic DNA as the template. TCRdb re-analysed the reads in MiXCR, keeping a single row per CDR3 protein. Here the sample spans around 430,000 distinct CDR3 sequences, over 25% being singletons. Material: sorted CD4+, CD8+, or CD8+CD57+ T cells (not recorded which) from PBMCs. The receptors derive from a human donor with aplastic anemia.

Concerning this clonotype itself: The junction differs from germline at one of its ends, possibly a read error. The chain uses TRBV2 and TRBJ2-5; the D is unclear. The CDR3 runs 12 residues. In germline, CDR1 is SNHLY, CDR2 FYNNEI. In nucleotides, the CDR3 is TGTGCCAGCAGCCAACGCCAAGAGACCCAGCACTTC. Its protein product is CASSQRQETQHF.

This clonotype showed up many times. This sequence joins TRBV10-1 and TRBJ2-3; 12 bases match TRBD2. This CDR3 has 15 amino acids. Germline CDR1 and CDR2: WNHNN and SYGVQD (reference sequence). The V segment lost 10 bases and the J segment 9 bases; nucleotides outside the gene matches: 14. This chain's CDR3 is CATAHRLAGALTQYF. CDR3 coding DNA: TGCGCCACCGCTCACAGACTAGCGGGGGCCCTAACGCAGTATTTT.

This clonotype was counted at least ten times. The chain uses TRBV20-1 and TRBJ2-7; a possible D gene is TRBD1 (6 bases). This CDR3 is built from 14 residues. The germline V gene encodes CDR1 DFQATT and CDR2 SNEGSKA (reference sequence). V was shortened by 3 bases and J by 6 bases, with 18 bases between the two germline ends. The CDR3 loop is CSARAYREPGEQYF. The CDR3 coding sequence is TGCAGTGCTAGGGCCTACAGGGAACCAGGCGAGCAGTACTTC.

This rearrangement joins TRBV25-1 to TRBJ1-6, with TRBD1 as a possible D gene (6 bases). The CDR3 covers 14 residues. Per germline, CDR1 MGHDK and CDR2 SYGVNS. Deletions cut 5 bases from V and 3 bases from J, with 8 bases between. The CDR3 reads CASSQGYYNSPLHF. The CDR3 DNA sequence: TGTGCCAGCAGTCAGGGGTACTATAATTCACCCCTCCACTTT.

This clonotype was seen more than once but under ten times. The chain links TRBV9 to TRBJ1-2; D is perhaps TRBD1 (6 bases). CDR3 length: 15 residues. V was shortened by 4 bases and J by 4 bases, with 17 bases between the two germline ends. Germline values: CDR1 SGDLS, CDR2 YYNGEE. This CDR3 is CASSPGGAGTYGYTF. DNA for the CDR3: TGTGCCAGCAGCCCCGGGGGGGCGGGGACCTATGGCTACACCTTC.

The chain combines TRBV7-2 with TRBJ2-1, with D possibly being TRBD2 (6 bases). Germline V gene lookup returns CDR1 SGHTA and CDR2 FQGNSA. V gave up 5 bases and J gave up 10 bases, with 15 bases separating them. The CDR3 is made up of 13 amino acids. CDR3 protein: CASSPPGTPEQFF. The CDR3 nucleotides are TGTGCCAGCAGCCCGCCCGGGACTCCAGAGCAGTTCTTC.

This clonotype appeared many times. V usage is TRBV12-3 or TRBV12-4 and J usage is TRBJ1-2, with D possibly TRBD1 on 5 matching bases. The V gene lost 2 bases and the J gene lost 2 bases, with 6 bases spanning the gap. This CDR3 region has 13 residues. The CDR3 sequence: CASSLKGNYGYTF. CDR3 coding DNA: TGTGCCAGCAGTTTAAAGGGGAACTATGGCTACACCTTC.

This clonotype came up a few times. The chain has TRBV24-1 and TRBJ1-1, with 9 nucleotides matching TRBD1. V trimming: 4 bases; J trimming: 3 bases; junction bases outside the gene matches: 5. The CDR3 totals 15 residues. Germline V gives CDR1 KGHDR, CDR2 SFDVKD. CDR3 protein: CATSDPRTGDTEAFF. As DNA, the CDR3 is TGTGCCACCAGTGACCCCAGGACAGGGGACACTGAAGCTTTCTTT.

This clonotype was seen many times. This sequence joins TRBV7-9 and TRBJ1-3; TRBD1 is a possible D gene (6 bases). V shed 5 bases and J shed 1 base, with 9 bases lying between them. CDR3 length: 14 amino acids. The germline V gene has CDR1 SEHNR and CDR2 FQNEAQ (reference sequence). CDR3 DNA: TGTGCCAGCAGCCTACAGGGATCTGGAAACACCATATATTTT. Protein: CASSLQGSGNTIYF.

This clonotype was detected only a few times. This rearrangement joins TRBV12-3 or TRBV12-4 to TRBJ1-1; 9 bases match TRBD1. V shed 6 bases and J 1 base; nucleotides not matched to a gene: 3. The CDR3 covers 14 residues. The CDR3 sequence: CASRPGQGNTEAFF. The CDR3 DNA reads as TGTGCCAGCAGACCGGGACAGGGGAACACTGAAGCTTTCTTT.

This chain links TRBV5-4 with TRBJ1-2, with 7 bases identical to TRBD1. The CDR3 sequence is 16 residues long. CDR1 and CDR2 from the germline V gene are SGHNT and YYREEE (reference sequence). V shed 7 bases, J shed 5 bases, and the junction held 17 bases outside the gene matches. CDR3 protein: CASGPRDRGAVYGYTF. CDR3 DNA sequence: TGTGCCAGCGGACCCCGGGACAGAGGAGCCGTTTATGGCTACACCTTC.

This clonotype was observed many times. The chain couples TRBV7-9 to TRBJ2-5; tentative D call: TRBD1 (5 bases). V lost 1 base and J lost 2, with 8 bases in between. This CDR3 contains 14 residues. Germline V gives CDR1 SEHNR, CDR2 FQNEAQ (reference sequence). CDR3 amino acids: CASSLGQGQETQYF. The CDR3 DNA sequence: TGTGCCAGCAGCTTAGGGCAGGGACAAGAGACCCAGTACTTC.

The count of this clonotype is one. A read error may explain this, as a much larger clone is one base away. This sequence joins TRBV6-5 and TRBJ1-2, with a possible D match to TRBD1 (6 bases). V lost 2 bases and J lost 6, with 10 bases in between. In germline, CDR1 is MNHEY, CDR2 SVGAGI. CDR3 length: 13 residues. CDR3 nucleotides: TGTGCCAGCAGTTACGACAGGACCCATGGCTACACCTTC. The encoded protein is CASSYDRTHGYTF.

This clonotype was detected many times. This chain links TRBV20-1 with TRBJ2-7, with no clear D. Per the germline V gene, CDR1 is DFQATT and CDR2 is SNEGSKA (reference sequence). Trimming stripped 6 bases from V and 0 bases from J, with 6 bases between. The CDR3 totals 11 residues. CDR3 sequence: CSAGVSYEQYF. The DNA for the CDR3 is TGCAGTGCGGGTGTCTCCTACGAGCAGTACTTC.

This chain connects TRBV19 to TRBJ2-7; tentatively, D is TRBD1 or TRBD2 (5 bases each). Germline values: CDR1 LNHDA, CDR2 SQIVND (reference sequence). The CDR3 sequence is 13 residues long. The V end lost 5 bases, the J end lost 2 bases, and 10 bases lay between the germline ends. The CDR3 nucleotides are TGTGCCAGTAGTGTCCGGGGACCCTACGAGCAGTACTTC. Encoded protein: CASSVRGPYEQYF.

V usage is TRBV5-8 and J usage is TRBJ1-1; D remains unclear. Trimming left V 0 bases short and J 1 base short, with 10 bases between. Germline loops: CDR1 SGHTS, CDR2 YDEGEE. This CDR3 comprises 15 residues. CDR3: CASSLDGSTNTEAFF. The CDR3 bases are TGTGCCAGCAGCTTGGATGGCTCAACGAACACTGAAGCTTTCTTT.

This clonotype was recorded many times. The J gene is TRBJ2-2, the V gene TRBV2; TRBD2 matches at 7 bases. Germline CDR1 is SNHLY and CDR2 is FYNNEI. The CDR3 covers 13 residues. Unmatched junction bases numbered 0, after V lost 2 bases and J lost 6 bases. This CDR3 is CASSELAAGELFF. For the CDR3, the DNA is TGTGCCAGCAGTGAACTAGCGGCCGGGGAGCTGTTTTTT.

The rearrangement links TRBV6-4 to TRBJ2-3; 12 nucleotides agree with TRBD1. V shed 6 bases, J shed 8 bases, and the junction held 6 bases outside the gene matches. In germline, CDR1 is MRHNA, CDR2 SNTAGT. The CDR3 has 14 residues. The CDR3, as DNA: TGTGCCAGCAGGGGGGGACAGGGGGCTGTTACGCAGTATTTT. As protein: CASRGGQGAVTQYF.

With regard to this clonotype: No conserved phenylalanine or tryptophan ends this CDR3, so it is likely a read error. The CDR3 DNA is TGTGCCAGCAGCTTAGGGGGACTCCAAGAGACCCAGTACGTC. Residues: CASSLGGLQETQYV. This sequence joins TRBV7-2 and TRBJ2-5; TRBD2 might be the D (6 bases). The CDR3 covers 14 residues. The germline V gene encodes CDR1 SGHTA and CDR2 FQGNSA. V was trimmed by 1 base and J by 1 base, leaving 7 bases between them.

The V call is TRBV5-5, the J call TRBJ2-5, with no clear D. The V gene lost 2 bases and the J gene lost 1 base, with 6 bases spanning the gap. Germline CDR1 is SGHKS and CDR2 is YYEKEE (reference sequence). The CDR3 totals 13 residues. CDR3 in amino acids: CASSFSLQETQYF. CDR3 coding DNA: TGTGCCAGCAGCTTTAGTCTCCAAGAGACCCAGTACTTC.

Many counts were recorded for this clonotype. V gene TRBV12-3 or TRBV12-4 combines with J gene TRBJ1-6, with unresolved D. Trimming stripped 7 bases from V and 7 bases from J, with 11 bases between. The CDR3 consists of 13 residues. The CDR3 DNA is TGTGCCAGCAATAACAGAGTCAATTCACCCCTCCACTTT. Translating it yields CASNNRVNSPLHF.

This clonotype turned up a few times. The chain employs TRBV20-1 and TRBJ2-5; maybe TRBD1 (6 bases). V gave up 2 bases and J gave up 4 bases, with 11 bases separating them. Per germline, CDR1 DFQATT and CDR2 SNEGSKA (reference sequence). CDR3 length equals 13 residues. The CDR3 DNA sequence: TGCAGTGCTAGACAAACAGGGCCAGAGACCCAGTACTTC. Translation gives CSARQTGPETQYF.

The genes are TRBV15 and TRBJ2-7; D may be TRBD2 (6 bases). Per the germline V gene, CDR1 is LNHNV and CDR2 is YYDKDF (reference sequence). This CDR3 contains 16 residues. The CDR3 sequence is CTTSRVGTGVKNEQYV. The CDR3 region has the DNA TGTACCACCAGCAGAGTAGGGACGGGGGTTAAGAACGAGCAGTACGTC.

This clonotype was seen more than once but under ten times. The CDR3 region has the DNA TGCAGTGCTAGAGTCCCAGGGGCCAACACTGAAGCTTTCTTT. It yields the protein CSARVPGANTEAFF. The chain combines TRBV20-1 with TRBJ1-1, with D possibly TRBD1 on 6 matching bases. Germline V gene sequence: CDR1 DFQATT, CDR2 SNEGSKA (reference sequence). V lost 1 base, J lost 2 bases, and 11 bases lay in between. The CDR3 runs to 14 residues.

In its sample, this clonotype was seen many times. This chain links TRBV7-8 with TRBJ2-7; the D gene is possibly TRBD2 (5 bases). Trimming shortened V by 3 bases and J by 8 bases, and 17 bases separated the two germline ends. Germline V CDR1 and CDR2: SGHVS, FQNEAQ. This CDR3 contains 14 residues. The CDR3 sequence is CASSFSGSDVKQYF. In DNA, the CDR3 is TGTGCCAGCAGCTTCTCTGGGAGCGATGTGAAGCAGTACTTC.

The chain employs TRBV6-1 and TRBJ2-7; no clear D gene. The CDR3 covers 13 residues. The V and J ends lost 6 bases and 4 bases respectively, with 13 bases between them. CDR1 and CDR2 (germline): MNHNS, SASEGT. CDR3 amino acids: CASSQTAIYEQYF. In nucleotides, the CDR3 is TGTGCCAGCAGCCAGACTGCCATATACGAGCAGTACTTC.

This chain uses TRBV4-2 with TRBJ2-1; 8 bases align to TRBD2. V shed 4 bases, J shed 0 bases, and the junction held 8 bases outside the gene matches. The CDR3 contains 17 residues. Germline-derived CDR1 and CDR2 are LGHNA and YNFKEQ. The CDR3 DNA reads as TGTGCCAGCAGCCCAGGACTAGCCTCTCCCTCCTACAATGAGCAGTTCTTC. Residues: CASSPGLASPSYNEQFF.

V usage is TRBV20-1 and J usage is TRBJ2-7, with 8 bases that match TRBD2. Germline V gene sequence: CDR1 DFQATT, CDR2 SNEGSKA (reference sequence). CDR3 length: 17 amino acids. Trimming cost V 2 bases and J 2 bases; bases outside gene matches: 14. The CDR3 coding sequence is TGCAGTGCTAGACCCCGGCGGGTAGCGGGATCCACCTACGAGCAGTACTTC. Its protein is CSARPRRVAGSTYEQYF.

In this sample, this clonotype turned up many times. This chain joins TRBV25-1 and TRBJ1-2; no firm D call. V was trimmed by 3 bases and J by 8 bases, leaving 7 bases between them. The CDR3 runs 11 residues. Germline V gives CDR1 MGHDK, CDR2 SYGVNS. CDR3 residues: CASSEGGGYTF. Written as DNA, the CDR3 is TGTGCCAGCAGTGAGGGTGGCGGCTACACCTTC.

This clonotype came up a few times. The chain recombines TRBV7-9 with TRBJ2-7, with D tentatively TRBD1 or TRBD2 (5 bases each). V gave up 6 bases and J gave up 2 bases, with 14 bases separating them. The CDR3 runs to 14 residues. CDR1 SEHNR and CDR2 FQNEAQ come from the germline V gene (reference sequence). DNA of the CDR3: TGTGCCAGCAGTGCAAGTCGGGGACCCTACGAGCAGTACTTC. Amino acid sequence: CASSASRGPYEQYF.